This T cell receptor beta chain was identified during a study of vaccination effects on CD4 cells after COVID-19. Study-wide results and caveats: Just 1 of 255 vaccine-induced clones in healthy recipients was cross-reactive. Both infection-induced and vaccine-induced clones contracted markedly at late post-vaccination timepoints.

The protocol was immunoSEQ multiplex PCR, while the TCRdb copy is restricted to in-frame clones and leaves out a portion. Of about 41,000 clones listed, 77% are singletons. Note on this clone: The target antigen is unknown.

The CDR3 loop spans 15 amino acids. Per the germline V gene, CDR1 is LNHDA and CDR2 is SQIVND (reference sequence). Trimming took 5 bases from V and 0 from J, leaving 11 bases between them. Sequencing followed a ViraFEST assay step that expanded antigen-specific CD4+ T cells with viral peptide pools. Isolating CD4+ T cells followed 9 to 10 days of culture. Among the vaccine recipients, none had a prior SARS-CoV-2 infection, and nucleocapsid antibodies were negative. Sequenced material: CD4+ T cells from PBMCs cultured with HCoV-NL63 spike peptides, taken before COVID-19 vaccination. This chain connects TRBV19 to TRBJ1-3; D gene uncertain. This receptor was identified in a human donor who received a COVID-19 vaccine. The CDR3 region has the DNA TGTGCCAGTAGTGCCACTAGAGCCTCTGGAAACACCATATATTTT. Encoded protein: CASSATRASGNTIYF. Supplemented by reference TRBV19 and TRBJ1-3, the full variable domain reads DGGITQSPKYLFRKEGQNVTLSCEQNLNHDAMYWYRQDPGQGLRLIYYSQIVNDFQKGDIAEGYSVSREKKESFPLTVTSAQKNPTAFYLCASSATRASGNTIYFGEGSWLTVV.